This is a list of T cell receptor beta chains from one sample in a study of technical replicates of blood from a handful of donors. The method was immunoSEQ multiplex PCR; TCRdb's version includes in-frame clones alone and lacks a portion of them. This table has 55,000 to 75,000 clones, approximately 94% appearing once. Source material: PBMCs. All receptors come from a human donor in good health. Some clones in this sample may be carry-over from other donors' samples. The CDR3 runs from the conserved cysteine through the conserved F or W. A D gene is named only where the DNA matches it firmly.

d_gene	v_gene	j_gene	CDR3nt	CDR3aa
NA	TRBV4-1	TRBJ2-2	TGCGCCAGCAGCCAAGCCCCTAGCGCCGGGGAGCTGTTTTTT	CASSQAPSAGELFF
NA	TRBV5-1	TRBJ2-7	TGCGCCAGTGCAGGCGCCAACTCCTACGAGCAGTACTTC	CASAGANSYEQYF
TRBD1	TRBV5-6	TRBJ2-3	TGTGCCAGCAGCTTCCGTCGACAGGGCAATAGGGCAGATACGCAGTATTTT	CASSFRRQGNRADTQYF
NA	TRBV9	TRBJ2-3	TGTGCCAGCAGCGTATCGGGGAGCACTAGCACAGATACGCAGTATTTT	CASSVSGSTSTDTQYF
TRBD2	TRBV5-6	TRBJ2-5	TGTGCCAGCCGATCCGAGCGGGGGAGCGGGGAGACCCAGTACTTC	CASRSERGSGETQYF
TRBD1	TRBV2	TRBJ2-7	TGTGCCAGCAGTGGCGAGGGGGCACTTGTCTTC	CASSGEGALVF
TRBD2	TRBV7-9	TRBJ2-3	TGTGCCAGCAGCTCCGGGAATCCGGGACTAGTCACAGATACGCAGTATTTT	CASSSGNPGLVTDTQYF
NA	TRBV4-1	TRBJ1-5	TGCGCCAGCAGCCAGGCAGATAATCAGCCCCAGCATTTT	CASSQADNQPQHF
TRBD1	TRBV27	TRBJ2-5	TGTGCCAGCAGTTTATCCGGGACAGGGGGGATTGGGGAGACCCAGTACTTC	CASSLSGTGGIGETQYF
TRBD2	TRBV5-1	TRBJ2-7	TGCGCCAGCAGCTTGGCGCCGGGACTAACCTACGAGCAGTACTTC	CASSLAPGLTYEQYF
TRBD1	TRBV6-1	TRBJ1-6	TGTGCCAGCAGTCCCGACAGGGGTAGCAATTCACCCCTCCACTTT	CASSPDRGSNSPLHF
NA	TRBV4-1	TRBJ2-7	TGCGCCAGCAGCCAAGATACTTCGAGGGGGACGGGATCCTACGAGCAGTACTTC	CASSQDTSRGTGSYEQYF
TRBD1	TRBV5-6	TRBJ1-2	TGTGCCAGCAGCCAAGACAGGGTGGGGGGCTACACCTTC	CASSQDRVGGYTF
TRBD1	TRBV7-9	TRBJ2-1	TGTGCCAGCAGCTACGCAGGGGGTTTTGAGCAGTTCTTC	CASSYAGGFEQFF
TRBD1	TRBV4-3	TRBJ1-2	TGCGCCAGCAGCAGAAACCGGGACAGGGCTTTGTATGGTTACACCTTC	CASSRNRDRALYGYTF
NA	TRBV4-3	TRBJ1-1	TGCGCCAGCAGCCAAGACACAGGCTTAAACACTGAAGCTTTCTTT	CASSQDTGLNTEAFF